Below, one TCR beta chain is given with its context. A second PCR of roughly 7 to 11 cycles used a sample-barcoded 5' primer and a J-beta primer mix. TCRdb reprocessed the 5' RACE reads with MiXCR, giving one entry per CDR3 protein. Here the sample spans about 1,500,000 distinct CDR3 sequences, approximately 40% being singletons. Per the germline V gene, CDR1 is LGHNA and CDR2 is YSLEER. There are 16 residues in the CDR3. Trimming left V 3 bases short and J 5 bases short, with 20 bases between. This entry comes from a study of blood T cells in healthy people across ages. This TCR derives from a young woman in good health. Sequencing used blood. The chain uses TRBV4-3 and TRBJ2-7, with D possibly called TRBD1 or TRBD2 (6 bases each). The CDR3 spells CASSHDTFGGTDEQYF. The CDR3 nucleotides are TGCGCCAGCAGCCATGATACCTTCGGGGGCACGGACGAGCAGTACTTC.